The present T cell receptor beta chain was sequenced within a study of OX40 agonist ivuxolimab in advanced cancers. About the study: Patients were treated with intravenous ivuxolimab, dosed at 0.01 to 10 mg/kg and infused every 2 weeks.

Per germline, CDR1 SGHKS and CDR2 YYEKEE (reference sequence). V shed 2 bases and J shed 0 bases, with 9 bases lying between them. CDR3 length: 15 amino acids. Concerning this clone itself: Antigen specificity is unknown.

Regarding the study as a whole: There were also nonresponders showing low normalized T-cell clonal expansion. In the 0.1 to 3.0 mg/kg range, CD4+ and CD8+ blood T cells had expanded clonally by week 6.

The table came from immunoSEQ multiplex PCR; TCRdb's copy has only in-frame clones and leaves some out. The sample lists 65,000 to 90,000 clones; about 86% were seen once. The TCR sequence derives from an adult with an advanced solid tumor such as melanoma, head and neck, liver or kidney cancer. The sample here was CD4+ or CD8+ T cells sorted from blood, taken in a trial of the OX40 agonist ivuxolimab. The chain recombines TRBV5-5 with TRBJ2-1; no reliable D call. CDR3: CASSFGVPSYNEQFF. DNA for the CDR3: TGTGCCAGCAGCTTTGGGGTCCCCTCCTACAATGAGCAGTTCTTC.